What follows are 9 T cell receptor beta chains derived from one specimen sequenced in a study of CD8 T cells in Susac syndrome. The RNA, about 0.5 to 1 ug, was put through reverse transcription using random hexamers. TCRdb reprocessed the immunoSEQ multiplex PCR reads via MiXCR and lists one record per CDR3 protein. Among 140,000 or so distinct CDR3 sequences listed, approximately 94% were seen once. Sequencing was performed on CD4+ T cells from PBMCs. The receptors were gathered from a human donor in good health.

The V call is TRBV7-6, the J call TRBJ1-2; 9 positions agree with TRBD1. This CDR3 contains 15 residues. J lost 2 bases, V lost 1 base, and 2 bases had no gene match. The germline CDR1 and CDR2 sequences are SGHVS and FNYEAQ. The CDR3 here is CASSLGGTGNYGYTF. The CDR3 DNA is TGTGCCAGCAGCTTAGGGGGGACAGGGAACTATGGCTACACCTTC.

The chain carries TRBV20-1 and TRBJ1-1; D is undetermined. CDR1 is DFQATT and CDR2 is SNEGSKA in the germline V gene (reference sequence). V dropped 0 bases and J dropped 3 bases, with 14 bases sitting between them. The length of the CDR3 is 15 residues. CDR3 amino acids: CSARDVVGAYTEAFF. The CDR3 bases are TGCAGTGCTAGAGATGTTGTAGGCGCATACACTGAAGCTTTCTTT.

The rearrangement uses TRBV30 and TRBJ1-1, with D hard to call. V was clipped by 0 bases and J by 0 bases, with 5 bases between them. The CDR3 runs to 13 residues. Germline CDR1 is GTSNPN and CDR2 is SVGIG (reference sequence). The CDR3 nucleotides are TGTGCCTGGAGTGTTAAAGTGAACACTGAAGCTTTCTTT. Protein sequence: CAWSVKVNTEAFF.

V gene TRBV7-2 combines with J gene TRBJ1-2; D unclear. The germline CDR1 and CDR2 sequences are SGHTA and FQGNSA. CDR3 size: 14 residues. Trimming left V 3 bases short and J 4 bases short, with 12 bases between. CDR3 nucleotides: TGTGCCAGCAGCTTTAACAGTGCGGGCTATGGCTACACCTTC. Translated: CASSFNSAGYGYTF. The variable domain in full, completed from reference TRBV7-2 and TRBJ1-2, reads GAGVSQSPSNKVTEKGKDVELRCDPISGHTALYWYRQSLGQGLEFLIYFQGNSAPDKSGLPSDRFSAERTGGSVSTLTIQRTQQEDSAVYLCASSFNSAGYGYTFGSGTRLTVV.

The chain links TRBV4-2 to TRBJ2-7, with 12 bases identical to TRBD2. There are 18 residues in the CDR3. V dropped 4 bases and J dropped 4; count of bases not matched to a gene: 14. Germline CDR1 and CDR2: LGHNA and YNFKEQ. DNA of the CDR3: TGTGCCAGCAGCCCCCTGACTAGCGGGAGATTGGGATCTTACGAGCAGTACTTC. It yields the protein CASSPLTSGRLGSYEQYF.

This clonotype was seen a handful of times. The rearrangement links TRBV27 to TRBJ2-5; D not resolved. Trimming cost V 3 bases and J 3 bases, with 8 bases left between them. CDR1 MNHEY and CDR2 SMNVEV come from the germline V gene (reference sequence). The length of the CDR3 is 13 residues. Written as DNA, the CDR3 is TGTGCCAGCAGTTTGAGCAGAGAAGAGACCCAGTACTTC. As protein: CASSLSREETQYF.

CDR3 sequence reads: CSVFGTSGYNEQFF. CDR3 coding DNA: TGCAGCGTCTTCGGGACTAGCGGGTACAATGAGCAGTTCTTC. The chain is built from TRBV29-1 and TRBJ2-1, with 12 bases aligning to TRBD2. J lost 4 bases, V lost 6 bases, and 4 bases had no gene match. The CDR3 loop spans 14 amino acids. Germline loops: CDR1 SQVTM, CDR2 ANQGSEA.

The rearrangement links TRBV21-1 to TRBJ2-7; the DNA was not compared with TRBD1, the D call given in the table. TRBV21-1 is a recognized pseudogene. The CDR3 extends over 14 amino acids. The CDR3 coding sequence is TGTGCCAGCAACGACCCTGAGGGCTCCTACGAGCAGTACTTC. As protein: CASNDPEGSYEQYF.

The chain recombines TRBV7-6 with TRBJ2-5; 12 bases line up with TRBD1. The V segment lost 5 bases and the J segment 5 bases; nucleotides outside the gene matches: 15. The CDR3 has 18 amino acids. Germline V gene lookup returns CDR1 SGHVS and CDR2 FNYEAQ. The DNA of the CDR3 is TGTGCCAGCAGCGACTCGAGGACCGGGACAGGGGGCGGGGAGACCCAGTACTTC. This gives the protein CASSDSRTGTGGGETQYF.